The 8 T cell receptor beta chains below come from one sample, sequenced in a study of blood T cell repertoires in COVID-19. The protocol was immunoSEQ multiplex PCR, while the TCRdb copy is restricted to in-frame clones and leaves out a portion. The sample gives about 80,000 clones, roughly 80% of which show up once; more than 15% is in the top ten. The sample consisted of peripheral blood. Receptors were obtained from an elderly man with active or convalescent COVID-19.

CDR3 sequence: CASSLSRGNYGYTF. The CDR3 nucleotides are TGTGCCAGCAGCTTAAGCAGGGGGAACTATGGCTACACCTTC. V gene TRBV7-9 combines with J gene TRBJ1-2, with 7 bases that match TRBD1. This CDR3 contains 14 residues. The V and J ends lost 2 bases and 2 bases, in that order; junction bases with no gene match: 2. Germline V gives CDR1 SEHNR, CDR2 FQNEAQ (reference sequence).

V usage is TRBV24-1 and J usage is TRBJ2-7, with unresolved D. Per the germline V gene, CDR1 is KGHDR and CDR2 is SFDVKD. The CDR3 covers 17 residues. Trimming removed 3 bases at V and 3 bases at J, with 20 bases between. The CDR3 sequence is CATSDPPRLWYDYEQYV. The CDR3 DNA follows: TGTGCCACCAGTGATCCCCCCCGGTTATGGTACGACTACGAGCAGTACGTC.

The rearrangement links TRBV6-1 to TRBJ1-2; D possibly corresponds to TRBD1 (5 bases). The CDR3 sequence is 13 residues long. CDR1 is MNHNS and CDR2 is SASEGT in the germline V gene. V shed 5 bases and J shed 6 bases, with 13 bases lying between them. The DNA for the CDR3 is TGTGCCAGCAGTTGGGACTCGACAGATGGCTACACCTTC. Amino acids: CASSWDSTDGYTF.

This chain's CDR3 is CASGTAGINNYGYTF. CDR3 nucleotides: TGTGCCAGCGGAACTGCAGGGATCAACAACTATGGCTACACCTTC. V and J are TRBV19 and TRBJ1-2; D might be TRBD1 (5 bases). Germline CDR1 LNHDA, CDR2 SQIVND (reference sequence). The CDR3 is 15 amino acids. Trimming cost V 9 bases and J 2 bases, with 19 bases left between them.

This clone was counted a few times. The V gene is TRBV6-5, the J gene TRBJ1-6; the match to TRBD1 covers 10 bases. This CDR3 is built from 14 residues. Germline lookup yields CDR1 MNHEY and CDR2 SVGAGI. The V gene end was trimmed by 8 bases and the J gene end by 10 bases; junction bases not matched to a gene: 8. The CDR3 nucleotides read TGTGCCAGCCGAAGACAGGGGGCTCGGTCACCCCTCCACTTT. It yields the protein CASRRQGARSPLHF.

The rearrangement links TRBV6-1 to TRBJ1-4, with 8 bases identical to TRBD1. The CDR3 has 18 amino acids. J gave up 0 bases and V 4 bases, and 10 bases lay outside the gene matches. The V gene's germline CDR1 is MNHNS and CDR2 SASEGT. As DNA, the CDR3 is TGTGCCAGCAGTGGCGACCAGCGGGACAGGACAACTAATGAAAAACTGTTTTTT. It encodes CASSGDQRDRTTNEKLFF.

This clone was detected a few times. This chain links TRBV5-1 with TRBJ2-1, with 9 nucleotides matching TRBD2. CDR1 is SGHRS and CDR2 is YFSETQ in the germline V gene. The CDR3 extends over 14 amino acids. V lost 1 base, J lost 10 bases, and 6 bases stayed unmatched. In DNA, the CDR3 is TGCGCCAGCAGCTTGATAGCGGGGGTGGAGGAGCAGTTCTTC. Its protein is CASSLIAGVEEQFF.

V and J are TRBV7-6 and TRBJ1-6, with 7 bases lining up with TRBD1. The CDR3 spans 15 residues. Per the germline V gene, CDR1 is SGHVS and CDR2 is FNYEAQ. The V gene end was trimmed by 6 bases and the J gene end by 7 bases; junction bases not matched to a gene: 9. Here the CDR3 reads CASRPSGGWNSPLHF. Written as DNA, the CDR3 is TGTGCCAGCAGACCATCAGGGGGTTGGAATTCACCCCTCCACTTT.